This T cell receptor (beta chain) was observed in a study of response to subunit inactivated influenza vaccine. This CDR3 has 14 amino acids. V was cut by 3 bases and J by 8 bases, with 16 bases left in between. The germline CDR1 and CDR2 sequences are KGHSH and LQKENI. TCRdb analysed the RT-PCR reads with MiXCR anew, one entry per CDR3 protein. The profile shows under 800,000 distinct CDR3 sequences, about 15% of them singletons. The study, taken as a whole, reports: Authors suggested each seasonal flu vaccination may recruit only limited numbers of new T cells.

As to this clonotype: Its target is not known.

The sample was PBMCs from blood, taken 14 to 15 days before vaccination. V and J are TRBV18 and TRBJ1-2; D might be TRBD1 (5 bases). This receptor was identified in a man aged 45-65 years who received an inactivated influenza vaccine. CDR3 coding DNA: TGTGCCAGCTCACCCGAGAGGACACACCGAGGCTACACCTTC. Its protein is CASSPERTHRGYTF.